This TCR beta chain comes out of a study of blood T cell repertoires in COVID-19. The wider study: Material from acute and convalescent COVID-19 was sourced from the United States, Italy and Spain. PBMCs, B-cell-depleted T cells, or T cells provided the cDNA or gDNA that made up the material.

Trimming cost V 4 bases and J 3 bases, with 6 bases left between them. Per germline, CDR1 DFQATT and CDR2 SNEGSKA (reference sequence). The length of the CDR3 is 11 residues. Enrolment of Seattle patients took place during active infection, and they were followed longitudinally. Authors' analysis steps: Amplification with reference gene primers provided the estimates of nucleated cell counts. Some clones are missing from TCRdb's copy, which holds only in-frame ones; the method was immunoSEQ multiplex PCR. V and J calls and clone size follow that table, whereas D and trimming were derived from the DNA. The sample consists of about 250,000 clones, around 85% of them appearing once.

The sequence was collected from a human donor with COVID-19, enrolled during active disease. The donor label of this sample is uncertain. Sequenced input: peripheral blood. V usage is TRBV20-1 and J usage is TRBJ1-2; D uncertain. The CDR3 sequence is CSATEDYGYTF. The CDR3 DNA follows: TGCAGTGCTACGGAGGACTATGGCTACACCTTC.